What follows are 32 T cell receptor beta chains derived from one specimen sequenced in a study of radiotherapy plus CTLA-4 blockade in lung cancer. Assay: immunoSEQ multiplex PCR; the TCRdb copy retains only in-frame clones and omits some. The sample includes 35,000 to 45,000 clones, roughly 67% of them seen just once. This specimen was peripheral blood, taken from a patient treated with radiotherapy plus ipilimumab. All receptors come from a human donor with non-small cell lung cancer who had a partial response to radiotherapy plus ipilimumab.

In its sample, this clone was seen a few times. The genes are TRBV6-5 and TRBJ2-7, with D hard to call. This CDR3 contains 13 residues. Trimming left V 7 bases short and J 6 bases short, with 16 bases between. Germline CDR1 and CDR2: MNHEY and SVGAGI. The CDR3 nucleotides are TGTGCCAGCATTATTACCCCCGGAGCCGAGCAGTACTTC. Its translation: CASIITPGAEQYF.

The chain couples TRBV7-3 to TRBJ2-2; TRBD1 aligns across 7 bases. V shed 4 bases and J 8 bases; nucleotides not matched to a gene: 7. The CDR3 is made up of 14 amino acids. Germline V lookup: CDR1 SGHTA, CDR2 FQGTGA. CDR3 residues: CASSSGQQSGELFF. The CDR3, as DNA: TGTGCCAGCAGCTCGGGACAGCAATCGGGGGAGCTGTTTTTT. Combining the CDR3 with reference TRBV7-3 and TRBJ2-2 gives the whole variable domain GAGVSQTPSNKVTEKGKYVELRCDPISGHTALYWYRQSLGQGPEFLIYFQGTGAADDSGLPNDRFFAVRPEGSVSTLKIQRTERGDSAVYLCASSSGQQSGELFFGEGSRLTVL.

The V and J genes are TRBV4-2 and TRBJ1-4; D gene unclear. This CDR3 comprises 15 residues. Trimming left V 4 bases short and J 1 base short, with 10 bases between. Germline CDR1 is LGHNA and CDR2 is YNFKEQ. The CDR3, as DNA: TGTGCCAGCAGCCGACAACTGGGAACTAATGAAAAACTGTTTTTT. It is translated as CASSRQLGTNEKLFF.

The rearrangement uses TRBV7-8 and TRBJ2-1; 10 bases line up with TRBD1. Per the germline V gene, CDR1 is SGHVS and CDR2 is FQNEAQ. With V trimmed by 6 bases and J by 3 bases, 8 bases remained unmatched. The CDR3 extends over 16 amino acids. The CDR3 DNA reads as TGTGCCAGCAGTTCCTCCGGGACAGGGGTCTACAATGAGCAGTTCTTC. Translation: CASSSSGTGVYNEQFF. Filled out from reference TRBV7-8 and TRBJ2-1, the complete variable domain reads GAGVSQSPRYKVAKRGQDVALRCDPISGHVSLFWYQQALGQGPEFLTYFQNEAQLDKSGLPSDRFFAERPEGSVSTLKIQRTQQEDSAVYLCASSSSGTGVYNEQFFGPGTRLTVL.

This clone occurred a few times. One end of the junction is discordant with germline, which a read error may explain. This CDR3 is CASSSRTGTQVF. The CDR3 DNA is TGTGCCAGCAGCTCCCGTACCGGGACACAGGTTTTT. V is TRBV7-2 and J is TRBJ1-4; tentatively, D is TRBD1 (6 bases). In germline, CDR1 is SGHTA, CDR2 FQGNSA. The CDR3 loop spans 12 amino acids. The entire variable domain, with the rest obtained from reference TRBV7-2 and TRBJ1-4, is as follows: GAGVSQSPSNKVTEKGKDVELRCDPISGHTALYWYRQSLGQGLEFLIYFQGNSAPDKSGLPSDRFSAERTGGSVSTLTIQRTQQEDSAVYLCASSSRTGTQVFGSGTQLSVL.

CDR3 sequence: CASSLGAGVVYNEQFF. The CDR3 nucleotides read TGCGCCAGCAGCTTGGGAGCGGGAGTCGTCTACAATGAGCAGTTCTTC. The chain carries TRBV5-1 and TRBJ2-1; 8 bases fit TRBD2. Germline CDR1 and CDR2: SGHRS and YFSETQ. This CDR3 contains 16 residues. The V and J ends lost 0 bases and 3 bases, in that order; junction bases with no gene match: 5.

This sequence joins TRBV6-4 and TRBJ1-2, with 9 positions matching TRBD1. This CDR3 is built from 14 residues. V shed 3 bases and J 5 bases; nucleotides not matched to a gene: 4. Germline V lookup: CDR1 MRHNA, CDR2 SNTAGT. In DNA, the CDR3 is TGTGCCAGCAGTGAAGGGGGGACAGGGTATGGCTACACCTTC. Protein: CASSEGGTGYGYTF.

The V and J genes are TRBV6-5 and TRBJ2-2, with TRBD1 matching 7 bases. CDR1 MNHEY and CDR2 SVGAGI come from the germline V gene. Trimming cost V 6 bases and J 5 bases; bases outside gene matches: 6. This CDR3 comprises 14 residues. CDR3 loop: CASSRQGRTGELFF. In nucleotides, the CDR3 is TGTGCCAGCAGCCGACAGGGTCGGACCGGGGAGCTGTTTTTT.

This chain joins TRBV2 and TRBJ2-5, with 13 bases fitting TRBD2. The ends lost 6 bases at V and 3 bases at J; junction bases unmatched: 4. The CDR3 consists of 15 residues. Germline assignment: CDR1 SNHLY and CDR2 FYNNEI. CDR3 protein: CASSPTSGREETQYF. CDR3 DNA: TGTGCCAGCAGCCCCACTAGCGGGAGGGAAGAGACCCAGTACTTC.

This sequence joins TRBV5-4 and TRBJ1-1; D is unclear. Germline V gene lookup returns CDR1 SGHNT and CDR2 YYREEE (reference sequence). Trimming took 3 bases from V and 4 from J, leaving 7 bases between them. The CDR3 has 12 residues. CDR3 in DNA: TGTGCCAGCAGCTCCCCCGGCACTGAAGCTTTCTTT. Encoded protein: CASSSPGTEAFF.

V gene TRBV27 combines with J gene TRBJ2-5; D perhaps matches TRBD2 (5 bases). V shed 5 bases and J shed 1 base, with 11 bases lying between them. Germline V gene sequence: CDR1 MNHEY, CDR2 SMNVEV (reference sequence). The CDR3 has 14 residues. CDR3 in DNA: TGTGCCAGCAGTGGAGGACGGTTCCAAGAGACCCAGTACTTC. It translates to CASSGGRFQETQYF.

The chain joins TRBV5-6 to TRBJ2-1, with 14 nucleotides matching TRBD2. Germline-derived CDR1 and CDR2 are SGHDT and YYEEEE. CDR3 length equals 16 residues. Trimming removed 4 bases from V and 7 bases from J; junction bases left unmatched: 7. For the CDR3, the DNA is TGTGCCAGCAGCAGGCCGACTAGCGGGAGGGGGAATGAGCAGTTCTTC. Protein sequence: CASSRPTSGRGNEQFF.

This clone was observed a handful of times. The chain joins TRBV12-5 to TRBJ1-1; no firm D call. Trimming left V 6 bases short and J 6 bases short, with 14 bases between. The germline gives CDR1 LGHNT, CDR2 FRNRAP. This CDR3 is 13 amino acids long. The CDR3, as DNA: TGTGCTAGTGGCCTCAGGTCTCTCGCTGAAGCTTTCTTT. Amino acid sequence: CASGLRSLAEAFF.

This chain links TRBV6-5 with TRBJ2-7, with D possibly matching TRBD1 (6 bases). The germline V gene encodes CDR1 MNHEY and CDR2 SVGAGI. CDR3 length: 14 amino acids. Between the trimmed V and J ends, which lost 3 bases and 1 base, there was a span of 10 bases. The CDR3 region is CASSYSGQSYEQYF. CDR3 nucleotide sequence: TGTGCCAGCAGTTATTCGGGACAATCCTACGAGCAGTACTTC.

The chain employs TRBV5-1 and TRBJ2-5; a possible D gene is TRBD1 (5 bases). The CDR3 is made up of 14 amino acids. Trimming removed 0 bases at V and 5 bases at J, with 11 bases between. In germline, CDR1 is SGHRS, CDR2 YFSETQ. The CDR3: CASSLDTGTETQYF. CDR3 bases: TGCGCCAGCAGCTTGGATACAGGCACGGAGACCCAGTACTTC.

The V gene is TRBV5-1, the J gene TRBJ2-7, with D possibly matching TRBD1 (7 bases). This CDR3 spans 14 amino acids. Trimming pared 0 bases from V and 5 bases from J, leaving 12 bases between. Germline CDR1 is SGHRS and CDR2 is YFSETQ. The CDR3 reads CASSLETGEDEQYF. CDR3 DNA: TGCGCCAGCAGCTTGGAAACAGGGGAGGACGAGCAGTACTTC.

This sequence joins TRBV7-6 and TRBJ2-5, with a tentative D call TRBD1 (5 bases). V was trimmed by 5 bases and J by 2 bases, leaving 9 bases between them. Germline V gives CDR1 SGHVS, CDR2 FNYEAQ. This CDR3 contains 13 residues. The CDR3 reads CASSQGLQETQYF. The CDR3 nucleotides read TGTGCCAGCAGCCAGGGCCTTCAAGAGACCCAGTACTTC.

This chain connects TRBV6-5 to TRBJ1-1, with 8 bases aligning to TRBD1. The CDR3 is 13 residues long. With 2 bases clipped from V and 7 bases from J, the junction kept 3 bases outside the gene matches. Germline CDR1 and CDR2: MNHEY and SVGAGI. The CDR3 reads CASSYRTGLEAFF. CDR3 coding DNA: TGTGCCAGCAGTTACAGGACAGGGCTTGAAGCTTTCTTT.

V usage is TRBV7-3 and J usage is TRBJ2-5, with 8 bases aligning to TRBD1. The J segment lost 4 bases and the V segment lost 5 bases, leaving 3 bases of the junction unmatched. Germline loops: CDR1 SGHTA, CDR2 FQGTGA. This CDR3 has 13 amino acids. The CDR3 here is CASSPGQGETQYF. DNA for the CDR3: TGTGCCAGCAGCCCCGGACAGGGAGAGACCCAGTACTTC.

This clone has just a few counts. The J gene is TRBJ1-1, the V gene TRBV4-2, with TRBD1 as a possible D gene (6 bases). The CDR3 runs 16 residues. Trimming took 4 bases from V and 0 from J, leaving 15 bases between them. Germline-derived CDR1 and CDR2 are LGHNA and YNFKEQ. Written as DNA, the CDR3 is TGTGCCAGCAGCCCAAGGGGGGGCACACTGAACACTGAAGCTTTCTTT. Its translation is CASSPRGGTLNTEAFF.

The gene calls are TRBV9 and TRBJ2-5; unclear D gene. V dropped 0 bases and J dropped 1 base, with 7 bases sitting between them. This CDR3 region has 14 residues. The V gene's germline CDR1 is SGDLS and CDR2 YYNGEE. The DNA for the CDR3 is TGTGCCAGCAGCGTAGGGGCAGTCCAAGAGACCCAGTACTTC. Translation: CASSVGAVQETQYF. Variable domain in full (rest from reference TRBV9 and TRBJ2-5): DSGVTQTPKHLITATGQRVTLRCSPRSGDLSVYWYQQSLDQGLQFLIQYYNGEERAKGNILERFSAQQFPDLHSELNLSSLELGDSALYFCASSVGAVQETQYFGPGTRLLVL.

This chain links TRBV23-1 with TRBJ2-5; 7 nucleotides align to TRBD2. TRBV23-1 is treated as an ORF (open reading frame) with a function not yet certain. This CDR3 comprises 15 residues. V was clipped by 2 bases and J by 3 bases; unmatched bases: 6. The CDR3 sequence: CASSQIFGGEETQYF. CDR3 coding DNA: TGCGCCAGCAGTCAAATCTTTGGGGGGGAAGAGACCCAGTACTTC.

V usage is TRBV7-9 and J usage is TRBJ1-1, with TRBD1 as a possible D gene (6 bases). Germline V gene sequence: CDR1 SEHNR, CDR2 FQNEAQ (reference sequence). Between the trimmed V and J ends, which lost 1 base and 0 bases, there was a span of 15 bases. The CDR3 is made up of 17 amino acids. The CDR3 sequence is CASSLGSWGPLNTEAFF. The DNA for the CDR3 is TGTGCCAGCAGCTTAGGTTCGTGGGGGCCTCTGAACACTGAAGCTTTCTTT.

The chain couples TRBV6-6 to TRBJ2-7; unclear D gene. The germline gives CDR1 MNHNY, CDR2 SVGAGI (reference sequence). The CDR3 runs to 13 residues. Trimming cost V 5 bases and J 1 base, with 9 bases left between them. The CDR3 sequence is CASSIELSYEQYF. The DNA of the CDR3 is TGTGCCAGCAGTATAGAGTTATCCTACGAGCAGTACTTC.

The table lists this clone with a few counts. The CDR3: CASSPRDIQYF. DNA for the CDR3: TGTGCCAGCAGCCCTCGGGACATTCAGTACTTC. The chain links TRBV6-5 to TRBJ2-4, with D hard to call. Germline CDR1 MNHEY, CDR2 SVGAGI. The CDR3 totals 11 residues. Trimming left V 6 bases short and J 8 bases short, with 8 bases between.

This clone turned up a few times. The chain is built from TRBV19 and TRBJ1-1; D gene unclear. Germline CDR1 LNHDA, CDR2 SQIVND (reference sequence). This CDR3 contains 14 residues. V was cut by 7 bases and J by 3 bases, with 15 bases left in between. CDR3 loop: CASTPGFGHTEAFF. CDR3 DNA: TGTGCCAGTACCCCGGGGTTCGGGCACACTGAAGCTTTCTTT.

The CDR3 nucleotides are TGTGCCAGCAGCGGTGACAGGACAGGTTTGCGCACTGAAGCTTTCTTT. Translation gives CASSGDRTGLRTEAFF. The rearrangement links TRBV9 to TRBJ1-1; TRBD1 agrees at 7 bases. The CDR3 runs to 16 residues. The ends lost 3 bases at V and 4 bases at J; junction bases unmatched: 12. From germline, CDR1 is SGDLS and CDR2 YYNGEE.

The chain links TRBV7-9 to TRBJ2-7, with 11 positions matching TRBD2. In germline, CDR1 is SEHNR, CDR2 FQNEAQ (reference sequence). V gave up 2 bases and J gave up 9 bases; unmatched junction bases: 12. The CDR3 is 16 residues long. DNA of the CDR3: TGTGCCAGCAGCTTATCCGGCACTAGCGGGAGTATCGTGCAGTACTTC. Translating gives CASSLSGTSGSIVQYF.

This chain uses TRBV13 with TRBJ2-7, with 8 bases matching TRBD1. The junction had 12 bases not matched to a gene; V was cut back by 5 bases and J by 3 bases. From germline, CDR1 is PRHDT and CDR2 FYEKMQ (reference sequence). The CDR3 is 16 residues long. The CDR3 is CASSPQGSTGGYEQYF. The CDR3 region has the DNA TGTGCCAGCAGCCCCCAGGGGTCCACAGGGGGCTACGAGCAGTACTTC.

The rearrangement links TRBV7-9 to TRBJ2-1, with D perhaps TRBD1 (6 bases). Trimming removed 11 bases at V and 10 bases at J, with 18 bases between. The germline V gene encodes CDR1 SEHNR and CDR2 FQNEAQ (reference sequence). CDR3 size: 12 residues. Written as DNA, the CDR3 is TGTGCCGCAGCTCCAGGGGACCGGGAGCAGTTCTTC. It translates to CAAAPGDREQFF.

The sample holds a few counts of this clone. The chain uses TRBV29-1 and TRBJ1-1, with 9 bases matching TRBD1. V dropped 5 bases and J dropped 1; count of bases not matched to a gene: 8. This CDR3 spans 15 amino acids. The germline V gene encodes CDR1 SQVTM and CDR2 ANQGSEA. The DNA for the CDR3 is TGCAGCGTTCCAATATGGACAGGGGAGAACACTGAAGCTTTCTTT. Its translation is CSVPIWTGENTEAFF.

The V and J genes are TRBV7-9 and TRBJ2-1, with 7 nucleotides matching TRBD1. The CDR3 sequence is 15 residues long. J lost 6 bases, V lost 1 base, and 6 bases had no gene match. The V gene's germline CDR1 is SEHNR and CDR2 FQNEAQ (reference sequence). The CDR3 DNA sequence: TGTGCCAGCAGCTTAGTAGGGGGCGCCGTCAATGAGCAGTTCTTC. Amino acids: CASSLVGGAVNEQFF.